The next 11 T cell receptor beta chains were all read from a single sample in a study of human T cells and chemical hapten exposure. The authors extracted total RNA from unfractionated whole blood. Within the library, unique molecular identifiers were attached to each individual cDNA molecule. Via MiXCR, TCRdb re-called the reads, giving one row per CDR3 protein. The sample holds about 120,000 distinct CDR3 sequences, over 7.5% seen once. Sequenced sample: whole blood. These receptors all stem from a human donor in good health. Some clones in this sample may be carry-over from other donors' samples.

In its sample, this clonotype was seen many times. The V and J genes are TRBV7-6 and TRBJ2-2; tentatively, D is TRBD2 (6 bases). CDR1 SGHVS and CDR2 FNYEAQ come from the germline V gene. The ends were cut back, 5 bases at V and 6 bases at J, with 16 bases in the middle. This CDR3 has 15 amino acids. CDR3 amino acids: CASSPPGIAAGELFF. Written as DNA, the CDR3 is TGTGCCAGCAGCCCCCCCGGAATAGCGGCCGGGGAGCTGTTTTTT.

The gene calls are TRBV14 and TRBJ2-1, with TRBD2 identical over 11 bases. Germline CDR1 SGHDN, CDR2 FVKESK. CDR3 length: 19 residues. V lost 2 bases and J lost 4; bases outside the gene matches: 13. The CDR3 bases are TGTGCCAGCAGCCAAATAGTTGGGCTAGCGGGAGGTGCTTACAATGAGCAGTTCTTC. This translates into CASSQIVGLAGGAYNEQFF.

This clonotype was seen more than once but under ten times. The chain employs TRBV10-2 and TRBJ2-2, with D hard to call. Trimming took 5 bases from V and 4 from J, leaving 8 bases between them. Germline V gene lookup returns CDR1 WSHSY and CDR2 SAAADI. The CDR3 is made up of 13 amino acids. CDR3 DNA sequence: TGCGCCAGCAGTCGAAGATTCACCGGGGAGCTGTTTTTT. Protein sequence: CASSRRFTGELFF.

This sequence joins TRBV6-5 and TRBJ1-3, with D unresolved. V was clipped by 0 bases and J by 4 bases, with 4 bases between them. This CDR3 is built from 13 residues. Germline CDR1 is MNHEY and CDR2 is SVGAGI. For the CDR3, the DNA is TGTGCCAGCAGTTACTCGATAGGAAACACCATATATTTT. This codes for CASSYSIGNTIYF.

This chain uses TRBV7-8 with TRBJ2-3; 9 positions agree with TRBD2. The CDR3 is 19 residues long. Unmatched junction bases numbered 13, after V lost 2 bases and J lost 1 base. CDR1 SGHVS and CDR2 FQNEAQ come from the germline V gene. CDR3 protein: CASSLPSDKTSGRTDTQYF. In DNA form, the CDR3 reads TGTGCCAGCAGCTTACCCTCAGACAAGACTAGCGGACGCACAGATACGCAGTATTTT. The full variable domain, in which reference TRBV7-8 and TRBJ2-3 provide the parts outside the CDR3, is GAGVSQSPRYKVAKRGQDVALRCDPISGHVSLFWYQQALGQGPEFLTYFQNEAQLDKSGLPSDRFFAERPEGSVSTLKIQRTQQEDSAVYLCASSLPSDKTSGRTDTQYFGPGTRLTVL.

This clonotype showed up many times. The chain joins TRBV10-3 to TRBJ2-7; a possible D gene is TRBD1 (6 bases). Trimming removed 6 bases from V and 0 bases from J, with 12 bases in between. The CDR3 runs to 14 residues. Germline CDR1 is ENHRY and CDR2 is SYGVKD. CDR3 amino acids: CAISLTGHSYEQYF. The CDR3 bases are TGTGCCATCAGCCTAACAGGGCACTCCTACGAGCAGTACTTC.

This clonotype was observed a handful of times. J is TRBJ1-1 and V is TRBV5-1, with 8 bases fitting TRBD1. J lost 11 bases, V lost 1 base, and 4 bases had no gene match. Per germline, CDR1 SGHRS and CDR2 YFSETQ. The CDR3 consists of 12 residues. The DNA of the CDR3 is TGCGCCAGCAGCTTGTCGACAGGGGTGGCTTTCTTT. This encodes CASSLSTGVAFF.

This chain links TRBV2 with TRBJ2-1; TRBD2 agrees at 11 bases. The CDR3 runs 17 residues. Germline CDR1 SNHLY, CDR2 FYNNEI. The V segment lost 6 bases and the J segment 4 bases; nucleotides outside the gene matches: 11. The CDR3 sequence is CASSGPGASGRYNEQFF. The CDR3 DNA reads as TGTGCCAGCAGCGGCCCTGGGGCTAGCGGGAGGTACAATGAGCAGTTCTTC.

This chain links TRBV18 with TRBJ2-6; 8 bases agree with TRBD2. CDR1 and CDR2 (germline): KGHSH, LQKENI. The junction had 15 bases not matched to a gene; V was cut back by 8 bases and J by 0 bases. The CDR3 spans 19 residues. CDR3 nucleotide sequence: TGTGCCAGCCTCCCGGGGGGGGCGCTCCCGAGCTCTGGGGCCAACGTCCTGACTTTC. Translation: CASLPGGALPSSGANVLTF.

This clonotype came up many times. The chain joins TRBV6-1 to TRBJ1-6; possibly TRBD1 for D (5 bases). V lost 6 bases, J lost 8 bases, and 14 bases lay in between. CDR1 is MNHNS, CDR2 SASEGT, per germline. The CDR3 runs to 14 residues. The CDR3 sequence is CASSLRVMDSPLHF. Written as DNA, the CDR3 is TGTGCCAGCAGCCTCAGGGTCATGGATTCACCCCTCCACTTT.

This clonotype was counted once. The gene calls are TRBV6-1 and TRBJ2-1, with D hard to call. CDR3 length equals 15 residues. V lost 4 bases, J lost 2 bases, and 12 bases lay in between. Germline loops: CDR1 MNHNS, CDR2 SASEGT. CDR3 residues: CASSVSAEPYNEQFF. The CDR3 region has the DNA TGTGCCAGCAGTGTTTCAGCAGAGCCCTACAATGAGCAGTTCTTC.